One and the same sample provided the 27 T cell receptor beta chains below, sequenced in a study of beta chain features in type 1 diabetes (dated by TCRdb to the late 2010s). Library generation was performed with the immunoSEQ multiplex PCR assay. The entire isolated RNA was reverse transcribed using the High Capacity cDNA Reverse Transcription Kit, and thus expressed TCRB transcripts were sequenced. The immuneACCESS repertoire file appears here via TCRdb, limited to in-frame rearrangements. These files lack a portion of the clones; in checked studies, under half of the deficit traces to unresolved V genes, and the cause of the others is not known. The sample profile shows 250,000 or so clones; around 65% of them were found once. About 0.05% of the sample is in the top ten clones. Sequenced: naive CD4+ T cells from blood. Per the publication, the cell subset or site label means: true naive CD4+ T cells. Receptor source: a man in his thirties or forties in good health.

V and J are TRBV28 and TRBJ2-6; no clear D. V lost 6 bases and J lost 0, with 9 bases in between. The CDR3 length is 15 residues. The germline V gene has CDR1 MDHEN and CDR2 SYDVKM. The CDR3 DNA follows: TGTGCCAGCAGCCGACCTGGCTCTGGGGCCAACGTCCTGACTTTC. Translated, it gives CASSRPGSGANVLTF.

The rearrangement uses TRBV2 and TRBJ2-7; D is unresolved. V lost 6 bases to trimming and J lost 5 bases, with 17 bases between them. The CDR3 runs 14 residues. Germline V lookup: CDR1 SNHLY, CDR2 FYNNEI. The CDR3: CASRLTLLVHEQYF. In DNA form, the CDR3 reads TGTGCCAGCAGGTTGACTCTCCTGGTCCACGAGCAGTACTTC.

As DNA, the CDR3 is TGTGCCAGCAGCTTAGGTAGCGGGATTGGCTCCTACGAGCAGTACTTC. This gives the protein CASSLGSGIGSYEQYF. The chain carries TRBV7-2 and TRBJ2-7, with 8 bases fitting TRBD2. The V gene end was trimmed by 1 base and the J gene end by 0 bases; junction bases not matched to a gene: 5. The CDR3 is 16 residues long. CDR1 and CDR2 from the germline V gene are SGHTA and FQGNSA. Variable domain in full (rest from reference TRBV7-2 and TRBJ2-7): GAGVSQSPSNKVTEKGKDVELRCDPISGHTALYWYRQSLGQGLEFLIYFQGNSAPDKSGLPSDRFSAERTGGSVSTLTIQRTQQEDSAVYLCASSLGSGIGSYEQYFGPGTRLTVT.

The chain links TRBV14 to TRBJ2-6; D possibly matches TRBD1 or TRBD2 (7 bases each). CDR1 and CDR2 (germline): SGHDN, FVKESK. Trimming shortened V by 3 bases and J by 0 bases, and 18 bases separated the two germline ends. This CDR3 region has 19 residues. The CDR3: CASSHPGGQVYSGANVLTF. CDR3 nucleotide sequence: TGTGCCAGCAGCCACCCGGGAGGACAGGTCTACTCTGGGGCCAACGTCCTGACTTTC.

The V call is TRBV5-4, the J call TRBJ2-6, with TRBD1 matching 9 bases. The J segment lost 2 bases and the V segment lost 3 bases, leaving 9 bases of the junction unmatched. Per germline, CDR1 SGHNT and CDR2 YYREEE (reference sequence). This CDR3 contains 18 residues. CDR3 sequence (DNA): TGTGCCAGCAGCTGGAGGACAGGGGCTGGCCCTGGGGCCAACGTCCTGACTTTC. Protein: CASSWRTGAGPGANVLTF.

The chain joins TRBV4-3 to TRBJ2-1; 8 bases fit TRBD2. Trimming at V came to 0 bases and at J to 8 bases, leaving 12 bases not matched to a gene. Germline CDR1 LGHNA, CDR2 YSLEER. This CDR3 has 17 residues. CDR3 coding DNA: TGCGCCAGCAGCCAAGACGGGCAGCGGGAGTTATGGCATGAGCAGTTCTTC. This encodes CASSQDGQRELWHEQFF.

A remark on this clone: Other DNA sequences in this sample translate to the same CDR3. The rearrangement links TRBV7-2 to TRBJ2-3, with D perhaps assigned TRBD1 or TRBD2 (5 bases each). The CDR3 has 13 amino acids. Germline CDR1 is SGHTA and CDR2 is FQGNSA. The ends were cut back, 5 bases at V and 4 bases at J, with 10 bases in the middle. The CDR3 here is CASSRGLADTQYF. CDR3 sequence (DNA): TGTGCCAGCAGCCGGGGCCTCGCAGATACGCAGTATTTT.

J is TRBJ2-4 and V is TRBV30, with D maybe TRBD2 (5 bases). Germline V lookup: CDR1 GTSNPN, CDR2 SVGIG (reference sequence). The CDR3 totals 13 residues. V was pared by 4 bases and J by 9 bases, with 16 bases between. This chain's CDR3 is CAWTGTGGGIQYF. CDR3 sequence (DNA): TGTGCCTGGACGGGCACTGGAGGTGGCATTCAGTACTTC.

This chain connects TRBV9 to TRBJ2-3; D might be TRBD1 or TRBD2, each matching 5 bases. The CDR3 is made up of 16 amino acids. With 0 bases removed from V and 0 bases from J, the gap between germline ends came to 11 bases. Germline-derived CDR1 and CDR2 are SGDLS and YYNGEE. The CDR3 loop reads CASSVAGRTSTDTQYF. CDR3 nucleotide sequence: TGTGCCAGCAGCGTAGCGGGGCGCACTAGCACAGATACGCAGTATTTT.

The rearrangement links TRBV23-1 to TRBJ1-2; D gene unclear. TRBV23-1 is an ORF, and what it does is uncertain. V was pared by 9 bases and J by 3 bases, with 11 bases between. There are 12 residues in the CDR3. CDR3 loop: CARKMRDYGYTF. The DNA for the CDR3 is TGCGCCAGAAAGATGAGGGACTATGGCTACACCTTC.

This chain joins TRBV5-4 and TRBJ2-4; perhaps TRBD1 as D (6 bases). V was pared by 4 bases and J by 9 bases, with 23 bases between. CDR1 SGHNT and CDR2 YYREEE come from the germline V gene (reference sequence). This CDR3 contains 16 residues. In DNA, the CDR3 is TGTGCCAGCAGCCAGGAGCTGGGGGCGAATCGGGTCATTCAGTACTTC. It specifies CASSQELGANRVIQYF.

This chain uses TRBV30 with TRBJ2-2; D is unclear. The CDR3 has 14 residues. V was clipped by 2 bases and J by 6 bases, with 13 bases between them. Germline CDR1 and CDR2: GTSNPN and SVGIG (reference sequence). The CDR3 sequence is CAWSPPGSPGELFF. DNA for the CDR3: TGTGCCTGGAGTCCCCCGGGTTCCCCCGGGGAGCTGTTTTTT.

In DNA form, the CDR3 reads TGCACCAGCAGCCAAGAACCCGGGACAGTTGAAGCTTTCTTT. Its protein is CTSSQEPGTVEAFF. This chain uses TRBV1 with TRBJ1-1; the D call of TRBD1 is as the table states it, not checked on the DNA. TRBV1 is tagged as a pseudogene. This CDR3 contains 14 residues.

The V call is TRBV30, the J call TRBJ2-7; D gene unclear. Germline CDR1 is GTSNPN and CDR2 is SVGIG (reference sequence). CDR3 size: 11 residues. V was clipped by 2 bases and J by 7 bases, with 9 bases between them. CDR3 sequence (DNA): TGTGCCTGGAGTCTCGCGAGGGAGCAGTACTTC. It codes for CAWSLAREQYF.

This sequence joins TRBV30 and TRBJ2-3; 7 nucleotides match TRBD1. The CDR3 is 13 residues long. Germline trimming cut 3 bases from V and 5 bases from J; bases unmatched to any gene: 5. Germline V gene data show CDR1 as GTSNPN and CDR2 as SVGIG (reference sequence). CDR3 region: CAWRSTGEDTQYF. The CDR3 DNA reads TGTGCCTGGAGGTCCACAGGGGAAGATACGCAGTATTTT.

This chain joins TRBV7-2 and TRBJ1-5, with TRBD1 identical over 7 bases. Germline CDR1 and CDR2: SGHTA and FQGNSA. V lost 5 bases to trimming and J lost 3 bases; unmatched junction nucleotides: 7. The CDR3 has 15 residues. In DNA, the CDR3 is TGTGCCAGCAGCCCAGGGGGACAGAACAATCAGCCCCAGCATTTT. Translated, it gives CASSPGGQNNQPQHF.

This clone was observed a single time. The chain uses TRBV9 and TRBJ2-3; D not certain. Germline CDR1 reads SGDLS; CDR2 reads YYNGEE. V was shortened by 0 bases and J by 4 bases, with 9 bases between the two germline ends. CDR3 size: 14 residues. The chain's CDR3 is CASSVAGISDTQYF. The CDR3 DNA sequence: TGTGCCAGCAGCGTAGCTGGAATATCAGATACGCAGTATTTT.

V gene TRBV15 combines with J gene TRBJ2-7, with 8 bases lining up with TRBD1. This CDR3 comprises 16 residues. In germline, CDR1 is LNHNV, CDR2 YYDKDF (reference sequence). With V trimmed by 5 bases and J by 5 bases, 14 bases remained unmatched. CDR3 coding DNA: TGTGCCACCAGCGGGGGGACCGGACAGGGTGTCCACGAGCAGTACTTC. It is translated as CATSGGTGQGVHEQYF.

The rearrangement uses TRBV11-2 and TRBJ2-3; unclear D gene. Trimming took off 1 base at V and 6 bases at J, with 14 bases between the two ends. The CDR3 consists of 15 residues. CDR1 is SGHAT and CDR2 is FQNNGV in the germline V gene. The CDR3 DNA reads TGTGCCAGCAGCTTAGCCCTCTTAGCAACGGATACGCAGTATTTT. Protein: CASSLALLATDTQYF.

V and J are TRBV7-8 and TRBJ2-5, with TRBD2 matching over 14 bases. Germline V gene lookup returns CDR1 SGHVS and CDR2 FQNEAQ. CDR3 length: 17 residues. Trimming cost V 2 bases and J 5 bases; bases outside gene matches: 7. The CDR3 loop is CASSLRGTSGSYETQYF. The CDR3 nucleotides read TGTGCCAGCAGCTTAAGGGGGACTAGCGGGAGTTATGAGACCCAGTACTTC.

Here the CDR3 DNA reads TGTGCCAGCACCCCGTGGGGTAGCGGGAGAGGTGAGCAGTTCTTC. Amino acids: CASTPWGSGRGEQFF. The V and J genes are TRBV28 and TRBJ2-1; the match to TRBD2 covers 9 bases. The CDR3 runs 15 residues. J gave up 9 bases and V 7 bases, and 13 bases lay outside the gene matches. From germline, CDR1 is MDHEN and CDR2 SYDVKM.

The DNA of the CDR3 is TGCAGCGTTGACAGAACCCGATGGAACCAAGAGACCCAGTACTTC. Its protein is CSVDRTRWNQETQYF. The chain carries TRBV29-1 and TRBJ2-5; no firm D call. Germline loops: CDR1 SQVTM, CDR2 ANQGSEA. Trimming removed 3 bases from V and 0 bases from J, with 14 bases in between. The CDR3 runs to 15 residues.

Concerning this clone itself: The same CDR3 can be traced to other DNA sequences in this sample. This chain links TRBV30 with TRBJ2-7, with unresolved D. Germline CDR1 and CDR2: GTSNPN and SVGIG (reference sequence). V was clipped by 0 bases and J by 3 bases, with 9 bases between them. CDR3 length: 13 residues. This CDR3 reads CAWSVRGNYEQYF. In nucleotides, the CDR3 is TGTGCCTGGAGTGTACGCGGAAACTACGAGCAGTACTTC.

This clone occurred a few times. V and J are TRBV4-3 and TRBJ2-1; TRBD2 matches 10 bases. Trimming at V came to 1 base and at J to 4 bases, leaving 1 base not matched to a gene. The CDR3 length is 15 residues. Germline assignment: CDR1 LGHNA and CDR2 YSLEER. CDR3 region: CASSQVLAGYNEQFF. Here the CDR3 DNA reads TGCGCCAGCAGCCAAGTACTAGCGGGGTACAATGAGCAGTTCTTC.

This clone was seen a handful of times. The chain has TRBV29-1 and TRBJ2-2; 7 bases agree with TRBD1. Germline V lookup: CDR1 SQVTM, CDR2 ANQGSEA. With V trimmed by 7 bases and J by 7 bases, 6 bases remained unmatched. The CDR3 sequence is 12 residues long. Here the CDR3 DNA reads TGCAGCGGAAAAGGGGGCGACGGGGAGCTGTTTTTT. This codes for CSGKGGDGELFF.

Only one count was recorded for this clone. This chain links TRBV4-2 with TRBJ2-3; 8 positions agree with TRBD2. The V and J ends lost 4 bases and 3 bases, in that order; junction bases with no gene match: 9. There are 16 residues in the CDR3. Germline V CDR1 and CDR2: LGHNA, YNFKEQ. CDR3 coding DNA: TGTGCCAGCAGCCGGGATAGCTCTAGCGGGACAGATACGCAGTATTTT. As protein: CASSRDSSSGTDTQYF.

The table lists this clone with a few counts. The chain uses TRBV10-3 and TRBJ2-1, with 16 bases matching TRBD2. The CDR3 is 14 residues long. With V trimmed by 4 bases and J by 14 bases, 5 bases remained unmatched. CDR1 is ENHRY and CDR2 is SYGVKD in the germline V gene. The CDR3 protein is CAISGGTSGRAEFF. CDR3 DNA: TGTGCCATCAGTGGAGGGACTAGCGGGAGGGCCGAGTTCTTC.